Sequencing of this T cell receptor beta chain was carried out in a study of OX40 agonist ivuxolimab in advanced cancers. Points from the study as a whole: What antigens the expanded peripheral T cells recognized was never established.

For this clone: Its antigen remains unknown.

The CDR3 is 15 residues long. Germline V lookup: CDR1 MNHNS, CDR2 SASEGT. Germline trimming cut 4 bases from V and 4 bases from J; bases unmatched to any gene: 5. Using immunoSEQ multiplex PCR, the repertoire was profiled, and TCRdb retains in-frame clones only, with some absent. This table holds 31,000 or so clones, around 90% found once. Baseline, cycle 4 day 1, and cycle 7 day 1 were the blood sampling points. This sample comprised CD4+ or CD8+ T cells sorted from blood, obtained in a trial of the OX40 agonist ivuxolimab. The chain combines TRBV6-1 with TRBJ1-3; 9 nucleotides align to TRBD1. The receptor comes from an adult with an advanced solid tumor such as melanoma, head and neck, liver or kidney cancer. The CDR3 region has the DNA TGTGCCAGCAGTGTCCTAGACAGGGGGGGAAACACCATATATTTT. It codes for CASSVLDRGGNTIYF.